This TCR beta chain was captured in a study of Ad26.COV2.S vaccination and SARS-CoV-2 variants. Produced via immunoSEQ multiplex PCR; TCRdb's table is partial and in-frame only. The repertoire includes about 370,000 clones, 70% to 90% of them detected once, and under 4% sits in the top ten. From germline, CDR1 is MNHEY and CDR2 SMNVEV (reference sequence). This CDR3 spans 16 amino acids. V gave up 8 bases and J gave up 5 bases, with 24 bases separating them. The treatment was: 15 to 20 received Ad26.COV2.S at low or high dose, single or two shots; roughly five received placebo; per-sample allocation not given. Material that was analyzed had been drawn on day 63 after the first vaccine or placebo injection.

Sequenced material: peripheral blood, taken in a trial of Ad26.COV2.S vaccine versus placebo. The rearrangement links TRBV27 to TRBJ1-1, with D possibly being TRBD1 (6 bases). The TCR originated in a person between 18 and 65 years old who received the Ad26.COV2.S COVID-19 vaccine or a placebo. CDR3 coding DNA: TGTGCCAGCCCCTGGCGGGAGGACAGTGGAGTTACTGAAGCTTTCTTT. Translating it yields CASPWREDSGVTEAFF.